This paragraph reports one T cell receptor (beta chain). Antigen specificity is unknown. The sample originates from a study of immune evolution from preneoplasia to lung adenocarcinoma. Study summary: HLA loss of heterozygosity: less than 9% AIS, roughly 15% MIA, approximately 31% ADC, none AAH. General study findings and limits: Later-stage lesions appeared to have more T cells, more diversity, less clonality.

Looked up from germline, CDR1 is LNHDA and CDR2 is SQIVND (reference sequence). Trimming removed 7 bases from V and 4 bases from J, with 13 bases in between. This CDR3 contains 14 residues. Libraries were prepared by immunoSEQ multiplex PCR; TCRdb keeps only in-frame clonotypes and omits some of them. The table shows about 14,000 clones, with 85% occurring only once. Input material: FFPE lung adenocarcinoma in situ tissue. The source of this sequence is an older donor with lung adenocarcinoma. The gene calls are TRBV19 and TRBJ2-2; perhaps TRBD1 as D (6 bases). The CDR3 DNA is TGTGCCAGTACCTGGACAGTAGGCACCGGGGAGCTGTTTTTT. Translated: CASTWTVGTGELFF.